The entry that follows covers one TCR beta chain sequence. CDR3 size: 17 residues. Trimming at V came to 7 bases and at J to 3 bases, leaving 12 bases not matched to a gene. This sample stems from a study of T cell changes during pregnancy in multiple sclerosis. The repertoire was sequenced with immunoSEQ multiplex PCR; TCRdb's copy has only in-frame clones and lacks some. The repertoire holds some 69,000 clones, roughly nine tenths seen once, with roughly 2% in the top ten. This receptor was identified in a female donor in good health, enrolled as a control in a pregnancy study. The sequenced sample was peripheral blood, obtained in the second trimester of pregnancy. The rearrangement joins TRBV23-1 to TRBJ2-5; 12 nucleotides align to TRBD1. TRBV23-1 is classed as an ORF, of uncertain function. The CDR3 DNA is TGCGCCAGCACCCTTCGAAAGGGACAGGGGGCAAAAGAGACCCAGTACTTC. It yields the protein CASTLRKGQGAKETQYF.